A single sample is the source of the 18 T cell receptor beta chains below, sequenced in a study of shared clonotypes between healthy human individuals. The method was immunoSEQ multiplex PCR; TCRdb's version includes in-frame clones alone and lacks a portion of them. Found here are about 680,000 clones, 90% to 95% of them singletons; the top ten hold roughly 22%. CD45RO-negative, CCR7-positively selected cells formed the naive CD8 fraction, excluding terminally differentiated effector memory CD45RA+ cells. Input material: naive CD8+ T cells sorted from blood. The receptors derive from a man aged 30-40 years in good health.

The chain has TRBV5-1 and TRBJ2-3; D perhaps matches TRBD1 (6 bases). CDR1 and CDR2 from the germline V gene are SGHRS and YFSETQ. This CDR3 contains 19 residues. V was pared by 0 bases and J by 3 bases, with 23 bases between. The CDR3 spells CASSLAEGEWEFWTDTQYF. The CDR3, as DNA: TGCGCCAGCAGCTTGGCCGAGGGGGAGTGGGAGTTTTGGACAGATACGCAGTATTTT.

This clone was recorded many times. This chain links TRBV29-1 with TRBJ1-5; D remains unclear. CDR1 and CDR2 (germline): SQVTM, ANQGSEA. This CDR3 has 13 residues. V lost 6 bases and J 3 bases, leaving 12 bases between the germline ends. The CDR3 nucleotides are TGCAGCGTACGTGACAATCACAATCAGCCCCAGCATTTT. The encoded protein is CSVRDNHNQPQHF.

The rearrangement joins TRBV28 to TRBJ1-1; 9 bases line up with TRBD1. V was pared by 5 bases and J by 4 bases, with 2 bases of the junction left unmatched. Germline CDR1 reads MDHEN; CDR2 reads SYDVKM. The CDR3 consists of 13 residues. DNA for the CDR3: TGTGCCAGCAGTACAGGGGGCGGCACTGAAGCTTTCTTT. It is translated as CASSTGGGTEAFF.

With respect to this clone: Other DNA variants within this sample encode the same CDR3. V and J are TRBV5-1 and TRBJ2-1; D gene ambiguous. Trimming took 0 bases from V and 5 from J, leaving 3 bases between them. This CDR3 spans 12 amino acids. Looked up from germline, CDR1 is SGHRS and CDR2 is YFSETQ. The CDR3 loop is CASSLVNNEQFF. For the CDR3, the DNA is TGCGCCAGCAGCTTGGTTAACAATGAGCAGTTCTTC.

This chain joins TRBV5-4 and TRBJ2-1; 9 bases are shared with TRBD2. V lost 5 bases and J lost 7; bases outside the gene matches: 10. The CDR3 length is 15 residues. The germline CDR1 and CDR2 sequences are SGHNT and YYREEE (reference sequence). The CDR3 DNA sequence: TGTGCCAGCAGGGAAGTAGCGGGAGAGGCAAATGAGCAGTTCTTC. Translating it yields CASREVAGEANEQFF.

Points on this clone: The sample contains more than one DNA sequence encoding this CDR3. The J gene is TRBJ1-1, the V gene TRBV4-1, with D uncertain. Germline values: CDR1 MGHRA, CDR2 YSYEKL. This CDR3 has 12 amino acids. V shed 1 base and J shed 8 bases, with 8 bases lying between them. The CDR3 DNA sequence: TGCGCCAGCAGCCAAGGCGCCAGGGAAGCTTTCTTT. This sequence encodes CASSQGAREAFF.

The genes are TRBV21-1 and TRBJ1-2. TRBV21-1 is a listed pseudogene. This CDR3 is 10 amino acids long. CDR3 residues: CASSKGGDTF. CDR3 coding DNA: TGTGCCAGCAGCAAAGGGGGGGACACCTTC.

The chain uses TRBV4-1 and TRBJ1-5; D unclear. Germline CDR1 reads MGHRA; CDR2 reads YSYEKL. The CDR3 contains 15 residues. The V and J ends lost 5 bases and 4 bases respectively, with 15 bases between them. In DNA, the CDR3 is TGCGCCAGCAGCTTCACAGAAGAGTCAAATCAGCCCCAGCATTTT. It translates to CASSFTEESNQPQHF.

The rearrangement joins TRBV7-9 to TRBJ2-5; tentative D call: TRBD1 (6 bases). Trimming shortened V by 6 bases and J by 4 bases, and 12 bases separated the two germline ends. Germline V lookup: CDR1 SEHNR, CDR2 FQNEAQ (reference sequence). This CDR3 contains 13 residues. The CDR3 region is CASRIQGPETQYF. CDR3 bases: TGTGCCAGCAGAATACAGGGCCCAGAGACCCAGTACTTC.

The chain recombines TRBV5-1 with TRBJ2-1; 7 nucleotides match TRBD1. Looked up from germline, CDR1 is SGHRS and CDR2 is YFSETQ. J lost 8 bases, V lost 0 bases, and 5 bases had no gene match. This CDR3 is built from 14 residues. The CDR3 spells CASSLGTGSDEQFF. In DNA form, the CDR3 reads TGCGCCAGCAGCTTGGGGACAGGTTCGGATGAGCAGTTCTTC.

This chain's CDR3 is CASSLIPGDVSNQPQHF. Written as DNA, the CDR3 is TGTGCCAGCAGCTTAATACCAGGGGATGTGAGCAATCAGCCCCAGCATTTT. V usage is TRBV7-9 and J usage is TRBJ1-5, with D tentatively TRBD1 (6 bases). V was pared by 2 bases and J by 1 base, with 15 bases between. Looked up from germline, CDR1 is SEHNR and CDR2 is FQNEAQ (reference sequence). The CDR3 spans 17 residues.

This chain joins TRBV15 and TRBJ2-7; D gene uncertain. The V end lost 0 bases, the J end lost 3 bases, and 6 bases lay between the germline ends. The CDR3 contains 13 residues. CDR1 is LNHNV and CDR2 is YYDKDF in the germline V gene (reference sequence). CDR3 nucleotides: TGTGCCACCAGCAGAGATAACAGCTACGAGCAGTACTTC. It is translated as CATSRDNSYEQYF.

This clone was observed once. The rearrangement joins TRBV10-3 to TRBJ2-3; TRBD2 aligns across 11 bases. Germline V lookup: CDR1 ENHRY, CDR2 SYGVKD. Trimming removed 6 bases from V and 6 bases from J; junction bases left unmatched: 20. This CDR3 is built from 19 residues. The CDR3 region is CAISGFLGFSGRAWDTQYF. As DNA, the CDR3 is TGTGCCATCAGCGGGTTCCTTGGGTTTAGCGGGAGGGCCTGGGATACGCAGTATTTT.

The chain has TRBV7-6 and TRBJ2-3; D not certain. Germline CDR1 is SGHVS and CDR2 is FNYEAQ. CDR3 length equals 15 residues. V was trimmed by 2 bases and J by 0 bases, leaving 9 bases between them. The CDR3, as DNA: TGTGCCAGCAGCTTACCCGCGGACAGCACAGATACGCAGTATTTT. This encodes CASSLPADSTDTQYF.

This clone has just one count. The sample contains more than one DNA sequence encoding this CDR3. CDR3 nucleotides: TGCGCCAGCAGCCAGGACAATGAGCAGTTCTTC. This translates into CASSQDNEQFF. The chain joins TRBV4-3 to TRBJ2-1, with D unresolved. Deletions cut 3 bases from V and 5 bases from J, with 2 bases between. The CDR3 is 11 residues long. Per the germline V gene, CDR1 is LGHNA and CDR2 is YSLEER.

The rearrangement uses TRBV14 and TRBJ1-1, with D perhaps TRBD1 (6 bases). V was trimmed by 4 bases and J by 4 bases, leaving 16 bases between them. This CDR3 has 15 residues. From germline, CDR1 is SGHDN and CDR2 FVKESK. The CDR3: CASSLHREWSTEAFF. The CDR3, as DNA: TGTGCCAGCAGCCTTCACAGGGAGTGGAGCACTGAAGCTTTCTTT.

About this clone: The identical CDR3 is also encoded by other nucleotide sequences in the sample. This chain links TRBV11-2 with TRBJ2-6, with no clear D. The CDR3 covers 15 residues. Trimming removed 3 bases from V and 0 bases from J, with 6 bases in between. Germline V lookup: CDR1 SGHAT, CDR2 FQNNGV. CDR3 amino acids: CASSLYSSGANVLTF. For the CDR3, the DNA is TGTGCCAGCAGCTTGTACAGCTCTGGGGCCAACGTCCTGACTTTC.

V gene TRBV5-4 combines with J gene TRBJ2-7; 7 nucleotides agree with TRBD2. V shed 1 base and J 2 bases; nucleotides not matched to a gene: 6. Germline values: CDR1 SGHNT, CDR2 YYREEE (reference sequence). The CDR3 is 15 residues long. DNA for the CDR3: TGTGCCAGCAGCTTGAGGCCTAGCGGAGCCTACGAGCAGTACTTC. Translating it yields CASSLRPSGAYEQYF.